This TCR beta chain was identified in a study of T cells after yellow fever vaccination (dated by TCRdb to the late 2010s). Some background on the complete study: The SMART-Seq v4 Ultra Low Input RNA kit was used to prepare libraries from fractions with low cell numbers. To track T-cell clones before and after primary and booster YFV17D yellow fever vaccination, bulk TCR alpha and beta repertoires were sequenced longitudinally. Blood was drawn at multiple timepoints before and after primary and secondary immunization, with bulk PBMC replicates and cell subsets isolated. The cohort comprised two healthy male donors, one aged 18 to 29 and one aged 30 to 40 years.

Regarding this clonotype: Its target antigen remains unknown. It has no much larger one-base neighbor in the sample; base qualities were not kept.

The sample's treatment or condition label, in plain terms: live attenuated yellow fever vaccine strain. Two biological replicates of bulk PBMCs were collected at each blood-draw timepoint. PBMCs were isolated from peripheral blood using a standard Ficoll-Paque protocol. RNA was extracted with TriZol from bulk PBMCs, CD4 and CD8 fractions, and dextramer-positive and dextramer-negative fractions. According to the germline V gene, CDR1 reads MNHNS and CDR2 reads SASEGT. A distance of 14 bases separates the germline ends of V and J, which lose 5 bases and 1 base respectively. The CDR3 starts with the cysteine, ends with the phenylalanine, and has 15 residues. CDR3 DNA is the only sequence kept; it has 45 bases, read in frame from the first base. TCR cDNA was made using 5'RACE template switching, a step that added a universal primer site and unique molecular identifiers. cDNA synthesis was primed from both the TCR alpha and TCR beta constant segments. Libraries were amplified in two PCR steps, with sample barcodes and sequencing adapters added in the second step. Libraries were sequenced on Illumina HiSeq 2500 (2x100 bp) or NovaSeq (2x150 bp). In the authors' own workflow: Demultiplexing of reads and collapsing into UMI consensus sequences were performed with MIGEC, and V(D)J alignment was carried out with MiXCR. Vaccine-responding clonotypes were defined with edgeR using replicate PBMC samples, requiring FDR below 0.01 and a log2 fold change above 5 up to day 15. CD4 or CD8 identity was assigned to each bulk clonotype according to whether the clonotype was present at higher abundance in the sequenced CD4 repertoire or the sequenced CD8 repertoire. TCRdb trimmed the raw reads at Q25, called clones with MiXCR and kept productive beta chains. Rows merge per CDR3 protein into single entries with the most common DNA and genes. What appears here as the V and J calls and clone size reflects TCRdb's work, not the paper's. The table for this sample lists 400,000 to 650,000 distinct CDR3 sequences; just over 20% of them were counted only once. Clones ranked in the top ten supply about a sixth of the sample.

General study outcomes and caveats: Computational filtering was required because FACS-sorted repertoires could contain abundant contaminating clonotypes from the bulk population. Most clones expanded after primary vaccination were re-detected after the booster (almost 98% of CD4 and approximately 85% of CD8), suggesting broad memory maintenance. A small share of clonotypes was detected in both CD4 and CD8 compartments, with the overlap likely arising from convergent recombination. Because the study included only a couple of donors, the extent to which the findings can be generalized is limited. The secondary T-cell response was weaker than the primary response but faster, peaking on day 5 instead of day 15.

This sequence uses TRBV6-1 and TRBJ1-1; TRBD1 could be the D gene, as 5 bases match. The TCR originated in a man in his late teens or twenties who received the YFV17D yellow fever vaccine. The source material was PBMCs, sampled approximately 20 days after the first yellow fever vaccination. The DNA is TGTGCCAGCAGTCCCGGGACGGGAGCGAACACTGAAGCTTTCTTT. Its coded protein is CASSPGTGANTEAFF.